This T cell receptor (beta chain) was retrieved from a study of graft-versus-host responses after intestinal transplantation. Study outcomes and limitations: Patients with graft-donor T cell macrochimerism had high graft-versus-host to host-versus-graft clonal ratios in allografts. Early post-transplant falls in HvG clones accompanied the peak levels of circulating GvH clones. Recipient-marrow GvH clones were detected, some having first appeared in ileum or blood.

The length of the CDR3 is 13 residues. Germline values: CDR1 MNHNY, CDR2 SVGAGI (reference sequence). Sorted cells were CFSE-low CD3+CD4+ or CD3+CD8+ proliferating responders. Sequencing was performed with immunoSEQ multiplex PCR; in TCRdb, only in-frame clones are kept and a portion is missing. The sample carries under 25,000 clones, around 35% recorded once. The clonotype was recovered from a human patient who was an organ donor for intestinal transplantation. V and J are TRBV6-6 and TRBJ2-5; D gene unclear. The tail of the sequence fits TRBJ2-7 better, so the J call may be wrong. Sequenced here: alloreactive CD4+ T cells from a mixed lymphocyte reaction culture, sampled before transplantation. The sample's subset: CFSE-low proliferating T cells sorted from roughly six-day pre-transplant mixed lymphocyte reaction (GvH or HvG direction). The CDR3 nucleotides read TGTGCCAGCAGTTACGGGGAAGGCTACGAGCAGTACTTC. Protein: CASSYGEGYEQYF.